This TCR beta chain stems from a study of cytomegalovirus exposure and HLA in healthy donors. As concerns this clone: Its antigen is not identified.

The study ran its PCR with 60 Vbeta and 13 Jbeta primers. Only in-frame clones appear in the TCRdb table, and some are missing; sequencing was by immunoSEQ multiplex PCR. The sample includes some 14,000 clones, under 70% of them seen just once. There are 14 residues in the CDR3. The germline V gene encodes CDR1 SGHAT and CDR2 FQNNGV. The V and J ends lost 3 bases and 8 bases, in that order; junction bases with no gene match: 8. Study results and limitations: In a later analysis, more than 15,000 TCR beta sequences were associated with HLA alleles at 0.05 false discovery rate. Sequencing artifact likely explains a cluster of highly shared sequence variants.

The chain recombines TRBV11-2 with TRBJ1-2; the match to TRBD1 covers 8 bases. The receptor was derived from a woman aged 50 to 60 in good health and CMV-seropositive. The specimen sequenced was PBMCs. The CDR3 nucleotides are TGTGCCAGCAGCTTGGGACAGGCTCTTGAGGGCTACACCTTC. This translates into CASSLGQALEGYTF.